This entry concerns a single T cell receptor (beta chain). Under the authors' procedure: Cell counts per sample came from amplifying reference gene primers. The table came from immunoSEQ multiplex PCR; TCRdb's copy has only in-frame clones and leaves some out. From that table come the V and J calls and clone size; the DNA was used to work out D and trimming. Here the sample spans approximately 190,000 clones, around 80% being singletons. This record belongs to a study of blood T cell repertoires in COVID-19. At the level of the study: T cells, B-cell-depleted T cells, or PBMCs supplied cDNA or gDNA.

Deletions cut 0 bases from V and 4 bases from J, with 9 bases between. Germline V gene data show CDR1 as MGHRA and CDR2 as YSYEKL. The CDR3 has 14 residues. The TCR comes from a man aged 30-40 years with active or convalescent COVID-19. The sample taken for sequencing was peripheral blood. The chain recombines TRBV4-1 with TRBJ1-1, with D possibly being TRBD1 (6 bases). In DNA, the CDR3 is TGCGCCAGCAGCCAAGAGCGGGGGGCCACTGAAGCTTTCTTT. It specifies CASSQERGATEAFF.